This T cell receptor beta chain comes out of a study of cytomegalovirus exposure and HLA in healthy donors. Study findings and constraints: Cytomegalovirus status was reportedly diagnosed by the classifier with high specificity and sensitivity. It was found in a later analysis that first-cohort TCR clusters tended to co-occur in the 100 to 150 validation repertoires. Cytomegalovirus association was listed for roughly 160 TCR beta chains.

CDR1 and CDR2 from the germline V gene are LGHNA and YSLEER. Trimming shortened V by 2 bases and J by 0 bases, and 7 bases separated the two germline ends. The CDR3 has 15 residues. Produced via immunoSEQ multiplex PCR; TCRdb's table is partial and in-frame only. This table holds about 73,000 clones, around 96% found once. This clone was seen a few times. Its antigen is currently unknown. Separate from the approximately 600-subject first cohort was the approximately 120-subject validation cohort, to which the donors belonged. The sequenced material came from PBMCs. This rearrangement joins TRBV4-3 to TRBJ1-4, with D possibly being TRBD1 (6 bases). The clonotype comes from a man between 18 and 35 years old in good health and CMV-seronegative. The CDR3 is CASSQNRATNEKLFF. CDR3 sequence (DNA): TGCGCCAGCAGCCAAAACAGGGCAACTAATGAAAAACTGTTTTTT.